This T cell receptor beta chain was identified during a study of T cells expressing NK-cell markers. Broader study findings: Whether expanded NKG2C+ T cell clones were HCMV specific stayed uncertain. These clonotypes additionally ranked first within the CD3+CD56-NKG2C+ fraction of four donors. In a group of about six donors, dominant NKG2C+ clonotypes represented about 1.0-7.5% of CD8+ T cells.

There are 21 residues in the CDR3. Germline CDR1 reads SGHNT; CDR2 reads YENEEA. Note on this clonotype: Its antigen is not known.

TCRdb reprocessed the 5' RACE reads, keeping one entry per CDR3 protein, no DNA. This listing includes 160,000 or so distinct CDR3 sequences. Sequencing was carried out using blood T cells: a sorted CD56 or NKG2C T cell subset, CD4+ or CD8+ T cells, or bulk PBMC T cells (not recorded which). The receptor's source is a woman aged 18 to 75 in good health. The chain joins TRBV11-3 to TRBJ1-6. CDR3 loop: CASSSLNLWGSGRIKSSPLHF.